These 29 T cell receptor beta chains were all obtained from the same sample, sequenced in a study of CD8 T cells in ankylosing spondylitis. Study-level findings and limits: Characteristic, it appeared, of ankylosing spondylitis blood was a TCR beta motif of roughly eight highly homologous variants.

TCRdb re-analysed the 5' RACE reads in MiXCR, keeping a single row per CDR3 protein. The data contain fewer than 650,000 distinct CDR3 sequences, about 13% of them seen just once; the ten biggest clones take up 6.8%. No antigens are known for them. Input material: blood, either unsorted or a sorted T cell fraction (not recorded which). These receptors were obtained from a male donor with ankylosing spondylitis.

Only a few counts were recorded for this clonotype. This sequence joins TRBV5-1 and TRBJ1-3; 10 bases line up with TRBD1. V was pared by 4 bases and J by 3 bases, with 4 bases of the junction left unmatched. CDR1 is SGHRS, CDR2 YFSETQ, per germline. This CDR3 spans 15 amino acids. DNA of the CDR3: TGCGCCAGCAGCCGAGACAGGGGGCTTGGAAACACCATATATTTT. This translates into CASSRDRGLGNTIYF.

The sample holds a few counts of this clonotype. This rearrangement joins TRBV7-9 to TRBJ2-2; maybe TRBD1 (5 bases). V lost 3 bases to trimming and J lost 5 bases, with 10 bases between them. CDR1 and CDR2 (germline): SEHNR, FQNEAQ (reference sequence). CDR3 length equals 14 residues. Here the CDR3 reads CASSLIGATGELFF. In DNA, the CDR3 is TGTGCCAGCAGCTTGATAGGGGCTACCGGGGAGCTGTTTTTT.

This clonotype turned up a few times. This CDR3 is CSAPGTLYNEQFF. The CDR3 DNA sequence: TGCAGTGCCCCCGGGACCTTATACAATGAGCAGTTCTTC. The chain carries TRBV20-1 and TRBJ2-1; D possibly matches TRBD1 or TRBD2 (5 bases each). The CDR3 contains 13 residues. Germline CDR1 and CDR2: DFQATT and SNEGSKA (reference sequence). V was trimmed by 6 bases and J by 4 bases, leaving 13 bases between them.

The chain recombines TRBV10-3 with TRBJ1-2, with 7 bases fitting TRBD1. The V gene end was trimmed by 6 bases and the J gene end by 1 base; junction bases not matched to a gene: 5. CDR3 size: 14 residues. Germline-derived CDR1 and CDR2 are ENHRY and SYGVKD. CDR3 nucleotides: TGTGCCATCAGCCCCCGGGACAGTAACTATGGCTACACCTTC. This encodes CAISPRDSNYGYTF.

This clonotype was found many times. The gene calls are TRBV7-9 and TRBJ2-7, with 9 bases fitting TRBD1. In germline, CDR1 is SEHNR, CDR2 FQNEAQ (reference sequence). The CDR3 runs to 13 residues. With 5 bases clipped from V and 5 bases from J, the junction kept 4 bases outside the gene matches. The CDR3 sequence is CASSTGTGNEQYV. The CDR3 nucleotides are TGTGCCAGCAGCACCGGGACAGGGAACGAGCAGTACGTC.

This clonotype has more than one count but fewer than ten. This sequence joins TRBV5-5 and TRBJ2-1, with D hard to call. Trimming took 4 bases from V and 9 from J, leaving 20 bases between them. In germline, CDR1 is SGHKS, CDR2 YYEKEE (reference sequence). This CDR3 has 15 amino acids. As DNA, the CDR3 is TGTGCCAGCAGCCCGTTCGGAGACTTATTGGGTGAGCAGTTCTTC. Protein: CASSPFGDLLGEQFF.

The sample holds a few counts of this clonotype. This chain connects TRBV7-7 to TRBJ2-1, with 14 bases aligning to TRBD2. The CDR3 spans 17 residues. Trimming removed 1 base from V and 10 bases from J; junction bases left unmatched: 9. Germline assignment: CDR1 SSHAT and CDR2 FNYEAQ (reference sequence). DNA for the CDR3: TGTGCCAGCAGCTTAGAAGCTGGGACTAGCGGGAGTTTGGAGCAGTTCTTC. Translating gives CASSLEAGTSGSLEQFF.

The chain joins TRBV6-1 to TRBJ2-6; TRBD2 matches 11 bases. This CDR3 spans 18 amino acids. CDR1 and CDR2 from the germline V gene are MNHNS and SASEGT. V lost 2 bases to trimming and J lost 2 bases; unmatched junction nucleotides: 5. DNA for the CDR3: TGTGCCAGCAGTGAAAGTATTAGCGGGAGGGCTGGGGCCAACGTCCTGACTTTC. This translates into CASSESISGRAGANVLTF.

The chain has TRBV5-6 and TRBJ2-7, with D possibly TRBD1 on 6 matching bases. The CDR3 loop spans 14 amino acids. From germline, CDR1 is SGHDT and CDR2 YYEEEE. The V end lost 3 bases, the J end lost 1 base, and 11 bases lay between the germline ends. CDR3 sequence: CASSYGQPSYEQYF. The DNA of the CDR3 is TGTGCCAGCAGCTACGGACAGCCTTCCTACGAGCAGTACTTC.

The J gene is TRBJ2-3, the V gene TRBV13, with TRBD2 matching 14 bases. The germline V gene encodes CDR1 PRHDT and CDR2 FYEKMQ (reference sequence). The CDR3 runs 18 residues. Trimming took 4 bases from V and 2 from J; bases not matched to a gene: 8. CDR3 in DNA: TGTGCCAGCAGCTGGCTGGGACTAGCGGGAGACTTCACAGATACGCAGTATTTT. As protein: CASSWLGLAGDFTDTQYF.

This clonotype was counted many times. The rearrangement joins TRBV15 to TRBJ2-2; tentative D call: TRBD2 (5 bases). CDR3 size: 16 residues. Trimming pared 0 bases from V and 6 bases from J, leaving 14 bases between. Germline V gene sequence: CDR1 LNHNV, CDR2 YYDKDF (reference sequence). The CDR3 loop reads CATSRDSGSSPGELFF. The CDR3 nucleotides read TGTGCCACCAGCAGAGATTCGGGGAGTTCCCCCGGGGAGCTGTTTTTT.

This clonotype was counted at least ten times. The chain links TRBV25-1 to TRBJ2-1, with D possibly being TRBD2 (5 bases). Germline values: CDR1 MGHDK, CDR2 SYGVNS. Trimming left V 1 base short and J 15 bases short, with 16 bases between. The CDR3 totals 13 residues. CDR3 bases: TGTGCCAGCAGTGAATTCGAGCGGCGTCGAGTGTTCTTC. Translating it yields CASSEFERRRVFF.

This clonotype showed up just a few times. The chain combines TRBV19 with TRBJ2-2; 9 bases fit TRBD2. The CDR3 is 18 amino acids. The J segment lost 5 bases and the V segment lost 7 bases, leaving 17 bases of the junction unmatched. Per germline, CDR1 LNHDA and CDR2 SQIVND (reference sequence). The CDR3 protein is CASNPIRLSGSWTGELFF. In DNA, the CDR3 is TGTGCCAGTAATCCCATTCGCCTTAGCGGGAGTTGGACCGGGGAGCTGTTTTTT.

The V and J genes are TRBV18 and TRBJ1-1, with D possibly being TRBD1 (5 bases). Looked up from germline, CDR1 is KGHSH and CDR2 is LQKENI. This CDR3 contains 15 residues. V gave up 2 bases and J gave up 0 bases, with 10 bases separating them. The CDR3 DNA reads as TGTGCCAGCTCACCAACCCCAGGGATGAACACTGAAGCTTTCTTT. As protein: CASSPTPGMNTEAFF.

This clonotype was detected only a few times. V usage is TRBV7-8 and J usage is TRBJ2-3; 9 positions match TRBD2. Germline CDR1 is SGHVS and CDR2 is FQNEAQ. The CDR3 has 18 amino acids. J was trimmed by 0 bases and V by 0 bases; bases with no gene match: 7. The CDR3 protein is CASSLAAAGGPSTDTQYF. In nucleotides, the CDR3 is TGTGCCAGCAGCTTAGCGGCAGCGGGAGGCCCTAGCACAGATACGCAGTATTTT.

The chain combines TRBV5-6 with TRBJ2-3; D perhaps matches TRBD2 (6 bases). The V end was cut by 5 bases, the J end by 5 bases, with 18 bases between. Germline V gives CDR1 SGHDT, CDR2 YYEEEE. The CDR3 loop spans 15 amino acids. The CDR3 region has the DNA TGTGCCAGCAGTACCCGGAGGGGCCTGGGAGATACGCAGTATTTT. This encodes CASSTRRGLGDTQYF.

The chain employs TRBV11-2 and TRBJ2-2, with 12 positions matching TRBD2. The ends lost 2 bases at V and 5 bases at J; junction bases unmatched: 15. CDR1 and CDR2 (germline): SGHAT, FQNNGV. This CDR3 region has 20 residues. The CDR3 reads CASSLRGTRLAGVGTGELFF. In nucleotides, the CDR3 is TGTGCCAGCAGCTTAAGGGGGACAAGACTAGCGGGAGTTGGGACCGGGGAGCTGTTTTTT.

As DNA, the CDR3 is TGTGCCAGCAGGCTCCAGGGTTCCTATAATTCACCCCTCCACTTT. Protein: CASRLQGSYNSPLHF. V usage is TRBV12-3 or TRBV12-4 and J usage is TRBJ1-6; TRBD1 might be the D (5 bases). The germline V and J ends were trimmed by 6 bases and 1 base, with 10 bases remaining between them. CDR3 size: 15 residues.

This clonotype was counted at least ten times. This chain links TRBV20-1 with TRBJ2-7; 8 positions agree with TRBD2. Per the germline V gene, CDR1 is DFQATT and CDR2 is SNEGSKA (reference sequence). The CDR3 runs 12 residues. The junction had 4 bases not matched to a gene; V was cut back by 3 bases and J by 6 bases. The CDR3 coding sequence is TGCAGTGCTAGCGGGAGGGTTTTCGAGCAGTACTTC. Protein product: CSASGRVFEQYF.

This clonotype was found many times. The rearrangement links TRBV28 to TRBJ1-4, with D perhaps TRBD1 (5 bases). Trimming stripped 5 bases from V and 4 bases from J, with 8 bases between. The germline CDR1 and CDR2 sequences are MDHEN and SYDVKM. CDR3 size: 13 residues. The DNA for the CDR3 is TGTGCCAGCAGTCGGGGGTTTAATGAAAAACTGTTTTTT. Translating gives CASSRGFNEKLFF.

This clonotype appeared many times. The V call is TRBV4-1, the J call TRBJ1-1; weak D call: TRBD1 (5 bases). Germline CDR1 is MGHRA and CDR2 is YSYEKL. The ends were cut back, 3 bases at V and 6 bases at J, with 20 bases in the middle. The length of the CDR3 is 16 residues. The CDR3 DNA is TGCGCCAGCAGCCACCTCACCCGGGGCCCCGGGGCTGAAGCTTTCTTT. It codes for CASSHLTRGPGAEAFF.

The genes are TRBV18 and TRBJ2-7; 10 bases agree with TRBD2. The junction had 11 bases not matched to a gene; V was cut back by 2 bases and J by 4 bases. Per germline, CDR1 KGHSH and CDR2 LQKENI. The CDR3 has 17 amino acids. CDR3: CASSPGSGRASGYEQYF. DNA of the CDR3: TGTGCCAGCTCACCAGGCAGCGGGAGGGCCTCAGGGTACGAGCAGTACTTC.

This chain joins TRBV15 and TRBJ2-1; D remains unclear. This CDR3 spans 15 amino acids. The germline V gene has CDR1 LNHNV and CDR2 YYDKDF (reference sequence). With 4 bases removed from V and 5 bases from J, the gap between germline ends came to 15 bases. CDR3 sequence reads: CATSNRLRPNNEQFF. The CDR3 DNA is TGTGCCACCAGCAACCGACTCCGACCCAACAATGAGCAGTTCTTC.

This clonotype was seen a few times. The chain has TRBV20-1 and TRBJ1-2; D is possibly TRBD1 (6 bases). The CDR3 covers 17 residues. V was clipped by 3 bases and J by 7 bases, with 27 bases between them. Looked up from germline, CDR1 is DFQATT and CDR2 is SNEGSKA (reference sequence). The CDR3 protein is CSASIFNNGGQGLGYTF. The CDR3 bases are TGCAGTGCTAGTATTTTTAACAATGGGGGGCAGGGACTTGGCTACACCTTC.

This clonotype was counted a few times. The rearrangement uses TRBV2 and TRBJ2-2; 11 bases match TRBD2. Per the germline V gene, CDR1 is SNHLY and CDR2 is FYNNEI. There are 14 residues in the CDR3. Trimming at V came to 7 bases and at J to 7 bases, leaving 5 bases not matched to a gene. The CDR3 nucleotides read TGTGCCAGCAAACTAGCGGGAGTGTTCGGGGAGCTGTTTTTT. Its translation is CASKLAGVFGELFF.

This clonotype showed up just a few times. CDR3: CSARDLLAGVTDTQYF. DNA of the CDR3: TGCAGTGCTAGAGACCTACTAGCGGGAGTGACAGATACGCAGTATTTT. The chain uses TRBV20-1 and TRBJ2-3, with 11 bases fitting TRBD2. J lost 3 bases, V lost 0 bases, and 5 bases had no gene match. Germline CDR1 DFQATT, CDR2 SNEGSKA (reference sequence). The CDR3 loop spans 16 amino acids.

The chain combines TRBV7-7 with TRBJ2-5, with 7 positions matching TRBD1. J lost 5 bases, V lost 5 bases, and 11 bases had no gene match. Germline CDR1 SSHAT, CDR2 FNYEAQ (reference sequence). This CDR3 comprises 15 residues. CDR3 amino acids: CASSPQLTGTETQYF. CDR3 in DNA: TGTGCCAGCAGCCCACAGCTGACAGGGACGGAGACCCAGTACTTC. Variable domain in full (rest from reference TRBV7-7 and TRBJ2-5): GAGVSQSPRYKVTKRGQDVTLRCDPISSHATLYWYQQALGQGPEFLTYFNYEAQPDKSGLPSDRFSAERPEGSISTLTIQRTEQRDSAMYRCASSPQLTGTETQYFGPGTRLLVL.

The chain uses TRBV5-6 and TRBJ2-1, with unresolved D. The CDR3 extends over 11 amino acids. Trimming removed 2 bases at V and 10 bases at J, with 7 bases between. CDR1 is SGHDT, CDR2 YYEEEE, per germline. CDR3 DNA sequence: TGTGCCAGCAGCTTTCGCGAAGAGCAGTTCTTC. Encoded protein: CASSFREEQFF.

For the CDR3, the DNA is TGTGCCAGCAGTGCATGGACTAGCGGGGCGGGCAATGAGCAGTTCTTC. The encoded protein is CASSAWTSGAGNEQFF. The chain links TRBV27 to TRBJ2-1, with 12 bases matching TRBD2. Germline-derived CDR1 and CDR2 are MNHEY and SMNVEV (reference sequence). V shed 5 bases, J shed 6 bases, and the junction held 8 bases outside the gene matches. The CDR3 consists of 16 residues.